This passage covers 12 T cell receptor beta chains from one sample sequenced in a study of blood T cell repertoires in COVID-19. Only in-frame clones appear in the TCRdb table, and some are missing; sequencing was by immunoSEQ multiplex PCR. The table records over 250,000 clones, roughly 85% of them present only once. Sequencing input: peripheral blood. The receptors here all came from a human donor in a cohort sampled during active COVID-19.

V usage is TRBV28 and J usage is TRBJ2-1, with D unresolved. The length of the CDR3 is 15 residues. V dropped 4 bases and J dropped 3 bases, with 13 bases sitting between them. Germline V CDR1 and CDR2: MDHEN, SYDVKM. The CDR3 sequence: CASSSTIYYYNEQFF. The CDR3 DNA sequence: TGTGCCAGCAGTTCTACCATCTACTACTACAATGAGCAGTTCTTC.

V and J are TRBV19 and TRBJ2-3; a weak D match, TRBD2 (6 bases). The CDR3 spans 13 residues. Trimming took 7 bases from V and 8 from J, leaving 16 bases between them. Germline CDR1 is LNHDA and CDR2 is SQIVND (reference sequence). Here the CDR3 reads CASTAGSIGTQYF. The CDR3 coding sequence is TGTGCCAGTACGGCCGGGAGCATTGGTACGCAGTATTTT.

The chain recombines TRBV24-1 with TRBJ2-3; TRBD2 matches at 7 bases. CDR1 is KGHDR and CDR2 is SFDVKD in the germline V gene. The CDR3 has 15 amino acids. The junction had 5 bases not matched to a gene; V was cut back by 6 bases and J by 0 bases. CDR3 loop: CATSPPGGSTDTQYF. DNA of the CDR3: TGTGCCACCAGTCCCCCGGGGGGTAGCACAGATACGCAGTATTTT.

This clone was seen a single time. This chain links TRBV18 with TRBJ2-5; no firm D call. CDR3 size: 15 residues. V lost 3 bases to trimming and J lost 1 base, with 12 bases between them. Germline CDR1 KGHSH, CDR2 LQKENI. This CDR3 reads CASSPPRPGQETQYF. CDR3 nucleotide sequence: TGTGCCAGCTCACCCCCTCGTCCAGGCCAAGAGACCCAGTACTTC.

J is TRBJ2-1 and V is TRBV12-3 or TRBV12-4; D is uncertain. Trimming left V 2 bases short and J 5 bases short, with 7 bases between. CDR3 length: 13 residues. The CDR3 nucleotides are TGTGCCAGCAGTTTAATCCGGGACAATGAGCAGTTCTTC. Encoded protein: CASSLIRDNEQFF.

The gene calls are TRBV29-1 and TRBJ2-1, with 11 bases lining up with TRBD2. Per the germline V gene, CDR1 is SQVTM and CDR2 is ANQGSEA. V shed 6 bases and J 3 bases; nucleotides not matched to a gene: 16. This CDR3 has 18 residues. The CDR3 here is CSVLTPPGTSGGYNEQFF. The CDR3 bases are TGCAGCGTCCTAACCCCCCCTGGGACTAGCGGAGGCTACAATGAGCAGTTCTTC.

The V gene is TRBV9, the J gene TRBJ1-1; D may be TRBD1 (5 bases). The CDR3 runs 14 residues. V lost 0 bases and J 5 bases, leaving 11 bases between the germline ends. Germline loops: CDR1 SGDLS, CDR2 YYNGEE. CDR3 protein: CASSVEREGTEAFF. CDR3 DNA sequence: TGTGCCAGCAGCGTAGAAAGGGAGGGGACTGAAGCTTTCTTT.

The V call is TRBV19, the J call TRBJ2-2; TRBD1 is a possible D gene (5 bases). This CDR3 is 14 amino acids long. V lost 5 bases to trimming and J lost 6 bases, with 13 bases between them. CDR1 LNHDA and CDR2 SQIVND come from the germline V gene (reference sequence). The CDR3 spells CASSFQGRAGELFF. In DNA form, the CDR3 reads TGTGCCAGTAGTTTCCAGGGAAGGGCCGGGGAGCTGTTTTTT.

The chain couples TRBV7-9 to TRBJ1-5; 7 bases match TRBD1. The CDR3 runs 14 residues. V shed 4 bases, J shed 7 bases, and the junction held 7 bases outside the gene matches. The germline V gene has CDR1 SEHNR and CDR2 FQNEAQ (reference sequence). The DNA of the CDR3 is TGTGCCAGCAGCTCAACAGGGGCAGGGCAGCCCCAGCATTTT. It encodes CASSSTGAGQPQHF.

This clone was counted once. This chain uses TRBV5-1 with TRBJ2-5, with TRBD2 as a possible D gene (6 bases). Deletions cut 6 bases from V and 3 bases from J, with 15 bases between. Germline V gene lookup returns CDR1 SGHRS and CDR2 YFSETQ. CDR3 length equals 14 residues. The CDR3 DNA follows: TGCGCCAGCAACCCACCTAGCGAGAAAGAGACCCAGTACTTC. Protein sequence: CASNPPSEKETQYF. Filled out from reference TRBV5-1 and TRBJ2-5, the complete variable domain reads KAGVTQTPRYLIKTRGQQVTLSCSPISGHRSVSWYQQTPGQGLQFLFEYFSETQRNKGNFPGRFSGRQFSNSRSEMNVSTLELGDSALYLCASNPPSEKETQYFGPGTRLLVL.

V and J are TRBV7-8 and TRBJ2-3; D remains ambiguous. The V end lost 2 bases, the J end lost 6 bases, and 6 bases lay between the germline ends. This CDR3 has 12 amino acids. In germline, CDR1 is SGHVS, CDR2 FQNEAQ. The CDR3 protein is CASSLFSDTQYF. CDR3 in DNA: TGTGCCAGCAGCTTATTTTCGGATACGCAGTATTTT.

This clone was found once. V usage is TRBV13 and J usage is TRBJ2-7; D gene ambiguous. V was pared by 5 bases and J by 6 bases, with 14 bases between. Looked up from germline, CDR1 is PRHDT and CDR2 is FYEKMQ (reference sequence). The CDR3 consists of 13 residues. DNA for the CDR3: TGTGCCAGCAGCGGAAGAGCGACCCCCGAGCAGTACTTC. It yields the protein CASSGRATPEQYF.